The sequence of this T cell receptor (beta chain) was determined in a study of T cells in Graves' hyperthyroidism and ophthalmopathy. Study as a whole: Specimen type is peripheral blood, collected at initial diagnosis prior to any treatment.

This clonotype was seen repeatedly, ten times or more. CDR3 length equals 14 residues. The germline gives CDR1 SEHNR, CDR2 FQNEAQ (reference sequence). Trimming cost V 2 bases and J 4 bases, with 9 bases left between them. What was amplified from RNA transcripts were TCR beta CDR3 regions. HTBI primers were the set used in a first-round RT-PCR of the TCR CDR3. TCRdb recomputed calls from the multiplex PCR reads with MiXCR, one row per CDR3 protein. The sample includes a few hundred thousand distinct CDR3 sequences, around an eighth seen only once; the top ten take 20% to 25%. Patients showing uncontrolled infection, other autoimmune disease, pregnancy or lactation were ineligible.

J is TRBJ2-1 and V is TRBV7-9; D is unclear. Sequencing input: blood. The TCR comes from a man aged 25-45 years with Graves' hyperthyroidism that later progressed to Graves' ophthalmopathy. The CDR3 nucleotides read TGTGCCAGCAGCTTAAACCCGGGTTACAATGAGCAGTTCTTC. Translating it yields CASSLNPGYNEQFF.